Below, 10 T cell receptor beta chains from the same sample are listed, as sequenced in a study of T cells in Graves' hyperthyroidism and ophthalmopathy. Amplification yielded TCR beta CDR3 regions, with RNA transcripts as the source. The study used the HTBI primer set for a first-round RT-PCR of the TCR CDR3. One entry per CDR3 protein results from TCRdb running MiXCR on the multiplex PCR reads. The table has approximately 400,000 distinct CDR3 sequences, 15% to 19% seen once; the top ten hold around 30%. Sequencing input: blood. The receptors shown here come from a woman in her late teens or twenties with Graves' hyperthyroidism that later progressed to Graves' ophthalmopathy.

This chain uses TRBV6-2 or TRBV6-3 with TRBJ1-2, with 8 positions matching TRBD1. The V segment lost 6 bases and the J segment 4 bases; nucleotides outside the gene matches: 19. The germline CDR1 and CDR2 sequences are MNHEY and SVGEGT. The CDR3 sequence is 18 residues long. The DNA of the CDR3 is TGTGCCAGCAGACCCAGCACCGGACAGGGCTCCGTAGGCTATGGCTACACCTTC. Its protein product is CASRPSTGQGSVGYGYTF.

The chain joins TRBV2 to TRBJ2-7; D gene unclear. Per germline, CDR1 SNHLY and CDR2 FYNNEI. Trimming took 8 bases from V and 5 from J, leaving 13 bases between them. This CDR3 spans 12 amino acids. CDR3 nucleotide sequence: TGTGCCAGCCGTTGGGCCTCGAACGAGCAGTACTTC. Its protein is CASRWASNEQYF.

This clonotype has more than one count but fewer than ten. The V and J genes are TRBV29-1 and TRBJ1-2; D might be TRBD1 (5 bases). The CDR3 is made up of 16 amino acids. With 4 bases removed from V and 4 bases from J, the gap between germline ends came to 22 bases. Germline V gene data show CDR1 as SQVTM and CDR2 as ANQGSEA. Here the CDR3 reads CSVVDFNGARGYGYTF. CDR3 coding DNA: TGCAGCGTTGTAGATTTTAACGGGGCGCGAGGCTATGGCTACACCTTC.

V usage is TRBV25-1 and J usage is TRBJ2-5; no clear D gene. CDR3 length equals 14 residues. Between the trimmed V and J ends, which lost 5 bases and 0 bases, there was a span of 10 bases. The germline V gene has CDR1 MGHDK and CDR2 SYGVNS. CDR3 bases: TGTGCCAGCAGTCGTGGTAGCCACCAAGAGACCCAGTACTTC. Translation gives CASSRGSHQETQYF.

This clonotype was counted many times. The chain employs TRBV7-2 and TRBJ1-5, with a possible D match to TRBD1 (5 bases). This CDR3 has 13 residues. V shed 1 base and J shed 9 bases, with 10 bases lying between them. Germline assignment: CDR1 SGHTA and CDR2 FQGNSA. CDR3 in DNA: TGTGCCAGCAGCTTAGTTGGGGGAGGGCCCCAGCATTTT. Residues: CASSLVGGGPQHF.

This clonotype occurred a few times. The CDR3 reads CASNRAANTEAFF. DNA of the CDR3: TGTGCCAGCAATCGGGCAGCGAACACTGAAGCTTTCTTT. The rearrangement joins TRBV2 to TRBJ1-1; D not resolved. CDR1 SNHLY and CDR2 FYNNEI come from the germline V gene. The CDR3 extends over 13 amino acids. V dropped 7 bases and J dropped 1 base, with 10 bases sitting between them.

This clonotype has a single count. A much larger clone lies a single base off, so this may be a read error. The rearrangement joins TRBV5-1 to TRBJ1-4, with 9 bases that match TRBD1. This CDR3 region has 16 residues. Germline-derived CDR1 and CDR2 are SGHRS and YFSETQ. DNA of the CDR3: TGCGTCAGCAGCCCTCTGGGACAGGGAGTAAATGAAAAACTGTTTTTT. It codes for CVSSPLGQGVNEKLFF.

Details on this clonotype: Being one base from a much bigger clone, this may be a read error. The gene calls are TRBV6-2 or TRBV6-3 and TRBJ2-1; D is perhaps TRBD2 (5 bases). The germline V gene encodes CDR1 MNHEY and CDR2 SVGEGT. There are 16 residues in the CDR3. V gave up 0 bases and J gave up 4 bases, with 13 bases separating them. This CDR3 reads CASSYSRQRGYNEQFF. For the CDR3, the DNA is TGTGCCAGCAGTTACTCCAGGCAACGAGGGTACAATGAGCAGTTCTTC.

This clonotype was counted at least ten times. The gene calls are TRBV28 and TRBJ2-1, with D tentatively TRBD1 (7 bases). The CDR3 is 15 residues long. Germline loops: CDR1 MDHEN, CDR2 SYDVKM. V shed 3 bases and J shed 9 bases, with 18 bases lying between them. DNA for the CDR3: TGTGCCAGCAGTTTTCCAGGGGGGTATTTGAGTGAGCAGTTCTTC. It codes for CASSFPGGYLSEQFF.

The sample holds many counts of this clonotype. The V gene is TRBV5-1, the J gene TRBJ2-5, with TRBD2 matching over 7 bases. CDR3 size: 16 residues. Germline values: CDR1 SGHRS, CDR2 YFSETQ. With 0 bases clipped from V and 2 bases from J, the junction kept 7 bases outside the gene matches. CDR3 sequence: CASSLVAGAPQETQYF. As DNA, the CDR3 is TGCGCCAGCAGCTTGGTTGCGGGAGCCCCTCAAGAGACCCAGTACTTC.